One and the same sample provided the 29 T cell receptor beta chains below, sequenced in a study of beta chain features in type 1 diabetes. Study-level results: TCRB CDR3s were moderately but significantly shorter in Type 1 diabetes patients in all four CD4+ subsets.

Their target antigens are unknown. cDNA synthesis used the whole RNA isolate, giving expressed TCRB sequences. Here immunoSEQ multiplex PCR was the method, and the copy in TCRdb shows in-frame clones only, minus some. The sample contains roughly 340,000 clones, 13% of which appear only once. The material sequenced was naive CD4+ T cells from blood. These receptors originate from a young woman with type 1 diabetes.

V is TRBV2 and J is TRBJ2-1, with 7 positions matching TRBD2. The CDR3 loop spans 13 amino acids. Germline CDR1 reads SNHLY; CDR2 reads FYNNEI. The J segment lost 2 bases and the V segment lost 7 bases, leaving 2 bases of the junction unmatched. CDR3 region: CASTGLPYNEQFF. The CDR3 bases are TGTGCCAGCACGGGACTACCCTACAATGAGCAGTTCTTC.

V usage is TRBV7-2 and J usage is TRBJ2-5; D is uncertain. V lost 1 base, J lost 5 bases, and 5 bases lay in between. From germline, CDR1 is SGHTA and CDR2 FQGNSA. The CDR3 length is 12 residues. In DNA, the CDR3 is TGTGCCAGCAGCTTAGGGAGTGAGACCCAGTACTTC. The encoded protein is CASSLGSETQYF. The whole variable domain, remainder taken from reference TRBV7-2 and TRBJ2-5, is GAGVSQSPSNKVTEKGKDVELRCDPISGHTALYWYRQSLGQGLEFLIYFQGNSAPDKSGLPSDRFSAERTGGSVSTLTIQRTQQEDSAVYLCASSLGSETQYFGPGTRLLVL.

This clone was seen only a few times. The rearrangement uses TRBV2 and TRBJ1-1; 7 bases are shared with TRBD1. CDR1 and CDR2 from the germline V gene are SNHLY and FYNNEI. The CDR3 is made up of 13 amino acids. V lost 5 bases, J lost 5 bases, and 5 bases stayed unmatched. In DNA form, the CDR3 reads TGTGCCAGCAGTCGACAGGGAAAGACTGAAGCTTTCTTT. It yields the protein CASSRQGKTEAFF.

This clone was counted only a few times. The V call is TRBV6-6, the J call TRBJ1-4; no definite D call. V gave up 8 bases and J gave up 5 bases, with 12 bases separating them. The CDR3 is 13 amino acids. CDR1 is MNHNY and CDR2 is SVGAGI in the germline V gene (reference sequence). The CDR3 DNA sequence: TGTGCCAGCTCTGGGCGCTTGAATGAAAAACTGTTTTTT. The encoded protein is CASSGRLNEKLFF.

This sequence joins TRBV28 and TRBJ2-7; weak D call: TRBD1 (6 bases). The germline V gene encodes CDR1 MDHEN and CDR2 SYDVKM. The CDR3 has 13 residues. The V end was cut by 8 bases, the J end by 1 base, with 12 bases between. As DNA, the CDR3 is TGTGCCAGCCGACTACAGGGATCCTACGAGCAGTACTTC. Translating gives CASRLQGSYEQYF.

Here the CDR3 reads CASSSQGTKVYEQYV. CDR3 coding DNA: TGTGCCAGCAGCTCACAGGGCACAAAGGTCTACGAGCAGTACGTC. V is TRBV7-2 and J is TRBJ2-7; D is perhaps TRBD1 (6 bases). The CDR3 totals 15 residues. CDR1 SGHTA and CDR2 FQGNSA come from the germline V gene. V lost 4 bases to trimming and J lost 3 bases, with 16 bases between them.

The chain links TRBV30 to TRBJ2-2, with 8 bases aligning to TRBD1. Germline V gene lookup returns CDR1 GTSNPN and CDR2 SVGIG (reference sequence). V lost 4 bases and J lost 7; bases outside the gene matches: 8. The CDR3 length is 14 residues. CDR3 DNA sequence: TGTGCCTGGAACCCGGACAGGGCGGGCGGGGAGCTGTTTTTT. This translates into CAWNPDRAGGELFF.

This clone came up a few times. This sequence joins TRBV29-1 and TRBJ1-3; 10 bases align to TRBD1. V was pared by 4 bases and J by 0 bases, with 3 bases of the junction left unmatched. Germline V lookup: CDR1 SQVTM, CDR2 ANQGSEA. The CDR3 is 15 residues long. The CDR3 DNA sequence: TGCAGCGTTGGGGACAGGGGAATCTCTGGAAACACCATATATTTT. Its protein product is CSVGDRGISGNTIYF.

This clone was seen only a few times. The CDR3 DNA reads TGTGCCTGCATAACCGCACTGAAAGCTTTCTTT. Translating gives CACITALKAFF. The chain combines TRBV30 with TRBJ1-1, with D hard to call. CDR1 is GTSNPN and CDR2 is SVGIG in the germline V gene (reference sequence). The length of the CDR3 is 11 residues. With 6 bases removed from V and 9 bases from J, the gap between germline ends came to 14 bases.

V usage is TRBV27 and J usage is TRBJ2-7; TRBD2 matches at 8 bases. The germline gives CDR1 MNHEY, CDR2 SMNVEV (reference sequence). The CDR3 spans 12 residues. Trimming cost V 3 bases and J 6 bases; bases outside gene matches: 1. CDR3 protein: CASSFAGGEQYF. The CDR3 DNA is TGTGCCAGCAGTTTCGCGGGAGGCGAGCAGTACTTC.

V and J are TRBV7-8 and TRBJ1-1; D is perhaps TRBD1 (6 bases). The V end lost 1 base, the J end lost 1 base, and 13 bases lay between the germline ends. Germline CDR1 is SGHVS and CDR2 is FQNEAQ. CDR3 length: 16 residues. CDR3 DNA: TGTGCCAGCAGCTTAGAGGGGGAGGGGTGGAACACTGAAGCTTTCTTT. This gives the protein CASSLEGEGWNTEAFF.

The gene calls are TRBV7-2 and TRBJ2-5, with 10 nucleotides matching TRBD1. Germline CDR1 and CDR2: SGHTA and FQGNSA. V was clipped by 6 bases and J by 1 base; unmatched bases: 5. CDR3 length equals 15 residues. CDR3 nucleotide sequence: TGTGCCAGCAGTTCTAGGACAGGGGGCCAAGAGACCCAGTACTTC. Its protein is CASSSRTGGQETQYF.

This clone showed up just a few times. This chain connects TRBV18 to TRBJ1-1; the D is unclear. Germline assignment: CDR1 KGHSH and CDR2 LQKENI. The germline V and J ends were trimmed by 1 base and 7 bases, with 7 bases remaining between them. The CDR3 extends over 12 amino acids. The CDR3 region is CASSPLAGEAFF. The CDR3 nucleotides read TGTGCCAGCTCACCACTGGCTGGTGAAGCTTTCTTT.

This clone has just a few counts. The chain uses TRBV5-6 and TRBJ2-7; 7 bases align to TRBD1. CDR3 length: 15 amino acids. From germline, CDR1 is SGHDT and CDR2 YYEEEE. J was trimmed by 0 bases and V by 7 bases; bases with no gene match: 10. CDR3 sequence reads: CASQPTGAPSYEQYV. CDR3 bases: TGTGCCAGCCAGCCTACAGGGGCTCCCTCCTACGAGCAGTACGTC.

This clone turned up a few times. The chain uses TRBV28 and TRBJ1-1; D unresolved. Germline loops: CDR1 MDHEN, CDR2 SYDVKM. The V gene lost 3 bases and the J gene lost 1 base, with 12 bases spanning the gap. CDR3 length: 15 residues. The CDR3 reads CASSFSRGQNTEAFF. CDR3 bases: TGTGCCAGCAGTTTTTCCCGAGGCCAGAACACTGAAGCTTTCTTT.

On this clone itself: Other nucleotide sequences from this sample produce the same CDR3. The chain employs TRBV7-2 and TRBJ2-7; TRBD1 matches 8 bases. This CDR3 spans 15 amino acids. V lost 0 bases and J lost 2; bases outside the gene matches: 3. Germline-derived CDR1 and CDR2 are SGHTA and FQGNSA. The CDR3 region is CASSLAGRGPYEQYV. CDR3 in DNA: TGTGCCAGCAGCTTAGCGGGCAGGGGGCCCTACGAGCAGTACGTC.

V and J are TRBV5-1 and TRBJ2-3; D unresolved. The CDR3 extends over 15 amino acids. Trimming cost V 0 bases and J 2 bases, with 10 bases left between them. Per the germline V gene, CDR1 is SGHRS and CDR2 is YFSETQ. The CDR3: CASSLGPIATDTQYF. CDR3 nucleotide sequence: TGCGCCAGCAGCTTGGGCCCTATTGCCACAGATACGCAGTATTTT. The whole variable domain, filled in from reference TRBV5-1 and TRBJ2-3, reads KAGVTQTPRYLIKTRGQQVTLSCSPISGHRSVSWYQQTPGQGLQFLFEYFSETQRNKGNFPGRFSGRQFSNSRSEMNVSTLELGDSALYLCASSLGPIATDTQYFGPGTRLTVL.

This clone has only a few counts. The chain's CDR3 is CAWRLAGVREQYF. In DNA, the CDR3 is TGTGCCTGGAGGCTAGCGGGAGTCCGGGAGCAGTACTTC. V usage is TRBV30 and J usage is TRBJ2-7; 10 nucleotides agree with TRBD2. The CDR3 has 13 amino acids. J was trimmed by 7 bases and V by 3 bases; bases with no gene match: 6. CDR1 GTSNPN and CDR2 SVGIG come from the germline V gene (reference sequence).

This clone was picked up a small number of times. This chain joins TRBV15 and TRBJ2-7; tentative D call: TRBD1 (8 bases). Germline V gives CDR1 LNHNV, CDR2 YYDKDF (reference sequence). The CDR3 extends over 14 amino acids. Trimming pared 2 bases from V and 8 bases from J, leaving 16 bases between. The CDR3 loop reads CATSRSNRGGQQYF. Written as DNA, the CDR3 is TGTGCCACCAGCAGATCCAACAGGGGGGGGCAGCAGTACTTC.

The CDR3 bases are TGTGCTAGTGGTTTGGCCCCCCCGGGAACAAAGCAGTTCTTC. Translating it yields CASGLAPPGTKQFF. V is TRBV12-5 and J is TRBJ2-1; TRBD2 is a possible D gene (5 bases). CDR1 is LGHNT, CDR2 FRNRAP, per germline. The CDR3 totals 14 residues. V was clipped by 1 base and J by 11 bases, with 15 bases between them.

This clone has just a few counts. The chain uses TRBV4-1 and TRBJ2-3, with D tentatively TRBD1 (5 bases). There are 15 residues in the CDR3. Germline values: CDR1 MGHRA, CDR2 YSYEKL. The V end was cut by 2 bases, the J end by 1 base, with 10 bases between. In DNA form, the CDR3 reads TGCGCCAGCAGCCAAAGTCCGACAGGCACAGATACGCAGTATTTT. It encodes CASSQSPTGTDTQYF.

This clone was seen a few times. V gene TRBV28 combines with J gene TRBJ2-5; D might be TRBD2 (5 bases). Trimming shortened V by 6 bases and J by 5 bases, and 7 bases separated the two germline ends. The CDR3 runs 11 residues. Germline V gene lookup returns CDR1 MDHEN and CDR2 SYDVKM. This CDR3 is CASRGGETQYF. The CDR3 DNA reads as TGTGCCAGCAGGGGCGGGGAGACCCAGTACTTC.

This clone was observed a handful of times. This rearrangement joins TRBV6-6 to TRBJ2-1, with 9 bases identical to TRBD2. The trim removed 5 bases at V and 7 bases at J, leaving 9 bases unmatched. Germline values: CDR1 MNHNY, CDR2 SVGAGI (reference sequence). The CDR3 contains 15 residues. Here the CDR3 reads CASSQIAGEGNEQFF. Written as DNA, the CDR3 is TGTGCCAGCAGTCAAATAGCGGGAGAGGGGAATGAGCAGTTCTTC.

As to this clone: Other DNA sequences in the same sample also yield this CDR3. The rearrangement joins TRBV9 to TRBJ2-1; a possible D gene is TRBD2 (6 bases). With 0 bases removed from V and 0 bases from J, the gap between germline ends came to 7 bases. CDR1 and CDR2 from the germline V gene are SGDLS and YYNGEE. This CDR3 region has 15 residues. CDR3 bases: TGTGCCAGCAGCGTAGCGGGAGTCTCCTACAATGAGCAGTTCTTC. Translated: CASSVAGVSYNEQFF. The whole variable domain, filled in from reference TRBV9 and TRBJ2-1, reads DSGVTQTPKHLITATGQRVTLRCSPRSGDLSVYWYQQSLDQGLQFLIQYYNGEERAKGNILERFSAQQFPDLHSELNLSSLELGDSALYFCASSVAGVSYNEQFFGPGTRLTVL.

In its sample, this clone was seen once. The chain is built from TRBV28 and TRBJ1-4; no firm D call. The V gene lost 6 bases and the J gene lost 8 bases, with 22 bases spanning the gap. The CDR3 runs to 16 residues. The germline gives CDR1 MDHEN, CDR2 SYDVKM. The CDR3 loop is CASSREPGSRQEKLFF. The CDR3 bases are TGTGCCAGCAGCCGAGAACCGGGATCCCGACAAGAAAAACTGTTTTTT.

The genes are TRBV6-5 and TRBJ2-5; 7 bases are shared with TRBD1. CDR1 and CDR2 (germline): MNHEY, SVGAGI. The CDR3 has 13 amino acids. V lost 4 bases to trimming and J lost 5 bases; unmatched junction nucleotides: 4. CDR3 in DNA: TGTGCCAGCAGTTCGACAGGGCCGGAGACCCAGTACTTC. It is translated as CASSSTGPETQYF.

This clone was seen a few times. The same CDR3 can be traced to other DNA sequences in this sample. V and J are TRBV7-3 and TRBJ1-1; D remains ambiguous. This CDR3 is built from 14 residues. The V and J ends lost 3 bases and 1 base respectively, with 9 bases between them. The V gene's germline CDR1 is SGHTA and CDR2 FQGTGA. The CDR3 nucleotides read TGTGCCAGCAGCTTGGGTGGAGGGAACACTGAAGCTTTCTTT. Its protein is CASSLGGGNTEAFF. The full variable domain, in which reference TRBV7-3 and TRBJ1-1 provide the parts outside the CDR3, is GAGVSQTPSNKVTEKGKYVELRCDPISGHTALYWYRQSLGQGPEFLIYFQGTGAADDSGLPNDRFFAVRPEGSVSTLKIQRTERGDSAVYLCASSLGGGNTEAFFGQGTRLTVV.

The chain uses TRBV11-2 and TRBJ1-1; 12 nucleotides line up with TRBD1. Germline CDR1 reads SGHAT; CDR2 reads FQNNGV. The CDR3 is made up of 13 amino acids. V lost 4 bases to trimming and J lost 10 bases; unmatched junction nucleotides: 4. The CDR3 sequence is CASSYGTGGRAFF. In nucleotides, the CDR3 is TGTGCCAGCAGCTATGGGACAGGGGGCCGAGCTTTCTTT.

This sequence joins TRBV9 and TRBJ1-3, with D possibly TRBD1 on 6 matching bases. There are 16 residues in the CDR3. Looked up from germline, CDR1 is SGDLS and CDR2 is YYNGEE. V lost 4 bases, J lost 0 bases, and 14 bases lay in between. The CDR3 DNA sequence: TGTGCCAGCAGCCTAAGACAGGAAGGCTCTGGAAACACCATATATTTT. The encoded protein is CASSLRQEGSGNTIYF.